The sequence of this T cell receptor beta chain was determined in a study of human T cells and chemical hapten exposure (dated by TCRdb to the early 2020s). Looking at the study overall: For sensitization, 2% DPC in acetone was applied to an approximately 2 cm by approximately 2 cm area of upper inner arm skin. Weekly therapeutic DPC doses were additionally applied to the scalp of patients throughout the approximately 25-week study period. Patch testing was performed on the upper back with Finn chambers containing 0.01% DPC, and the patch tests were scored after 6 days according to International Contact Dermatitis Research Group standards. Most of the patients in the cohort were female, and the cohort covered alopecia areata with under or over 50% scalp involvement, alopecia totalis and alopecia universalis. Libraries were pooled for sequencing, and variation in per-sample TCR yields was attributed mainly to small differences in library volumes within the pool. The study tracked peripheral blood TCR repertoire changes in vivo during primary and secondary sensitization to the hapten diphenylcyclopropenone (DPC) in alopecia patients. Blood samples were taken from patients before sensitization (week 0) and then at 2, 6 and about 24 weeks after DPC sensitization. Twenty-nine alopecia patients gave blood for TCR sequencing at one to four time points (pre-sensitization, 2, 6 and 24 weeks).

Reading the germline V gene gives CDR1 ENHRY and CDR2 SYGVKD. V sheds 4 bases and J sheds 5 bases, leaving 11 bases between their ends. The CDR3, from cysteine to phenylalanine, totals 13 residues. Solely the CDR3 DNA is kept, with 39 bases framed from the first base. In the paper's terms, the time point label means: patch test 3, about 24 weeks after DPC sensitization. This specimen's treatment or condition label, per the study, means: therapeutic diphenylcyclopropenone sensitization with weekly scalp DPC. Blood at each patch-test visit was drawn before the patch test was applied. Patients were eligible if aged 18 to 70, diagnosed with alopecia and judged suitable for DPC therapy, and pregnant patients were excluded. Total RNA was extracted from unfractionated whole blood that had been collected in Tempus Blood RNA tubes. Points the paper makes about the study in general: The number of TCRs above 1 in 1000 frequency did not change with DPC sensitization; there was no evidence of global repertoire structure alterations. All patients had alopecia, a presumed autoimmune disease, so their immune response might differ from that of healthy individuals. Compared with pre-sensitization or healthy control sets, expanded TCRs formed significantly more large CDR3 similarity clusters, which is consistent with antigen-driven responses. The number of PT1 expanded TCRs positively correlated with patch test score, significant at thresholds 8, 16 and 32 but not 4. After repeated subsampling, the strength of the expansion versus patch-test correlation and the threshold at which it became significant changed.

A remark on this clonotype: Its specific antigen is unknown. No much larger clone exists at a distance of one base, and base qualities are not known.

Libraries were prepared through RACE. The instrument was a NextSeq 500. Library preparation attached unique molecular identifiers to individual cDNA molecules for quantitative, reproducible TCR counting. Both TCR alpha and TCR beta chains were sequenced from each blood RNA sample. Per the source publication's procedure: The median number of TCRs per sample was over 95,000, ranging from about 23,224 to 690,600. The Decombinator software suite was used to annotate the V, J and CDR3 of the TCR reads. To make PS versus PT1 abundance plots, every sample was subsampled to the same number of TCRs (28,000). Expanded TCRs were defined as absent before sensitization and observed at least eight times at the 2-week time point. In TCRdb, the public reads were trimmed at Q25 with fastp and aligned with MiXCR, with productive beta chains retained. Entries that share a CDR3 protein sequence are merged under the most common genes and DNA. The V and J calls and clone size come from TCRdb's table, not from the authors' own analysis. In this sample the table shows 100,000 or so distinct CDR3 sequences, under 40% of which occur a single time. Around 2.7% of the sample is in the top ten clones.

Specimen: whole blood, collected in connection with sensitization to the hapten diphenylcyclopropenone (DPC). The sequence joins TRBV10-3 to TRBJ1-1; a tentative D call is TRBD1 (5 bases match). This receptor was taken from a man aged 40-49 years with alopecia areata. Some clones in this sample may be carry-over from other donors' samples. The bases are TGTGCCATCAGTGGAGGGGTTGGAACTGAAGCTTTCTTT. This gives the protein CAISGGVGTEAFF.